This is a list of T cell receptor beta chains from one sample in a study of CD8 T cells in acute hepatitis C reinfection. Data came from immunoSEQ multiplex PCR; TCRdb stores just in-frame clones and leaves some out. Of tens of thousands of clones detected, around 85% appear once; the ten largest clones hold roughly 9.7%. Sequenced material: naive CD8+ T cells from PBMCs. These receptors all come from a woman between 18 and 29 years old who spontaneously cleared hepatitis C infection. The CDR3 runs from the conserved cysteine through the conserved F or W. A D gene is named only where the DNA matches it firmly. The size of a clone is reported for some rows only, either as once, few or many, or as a class for expanded clones.

d_call,clone_size,v_call,j_call,cdr3_nt,cdr3_aa
TRBD2,.,TRBV2,TRBJ2-3,TGTGCCAGACCGACGACTAGCGGGACCGCAGATACGCAGTATTTT,CARPTTSGTADTQYF
.,.,TRBV6-1,TRBJ2-7,TGTGCCAGCAGTACATCCCCCCTCGGAATCTACGAGCAGTACTTC,CASSTSPLGIYEQYF
.,.,TRBV6-6,TRBJ2-1,TGTGCCAGCAGTTACTCGGGACCCCCCTACAATGAGCAGTTCTTC,CASSYSGPPYNEQFF
.,.,TRBV4-1,TRBJ2-1,TGCGCCAGCAGCCAAGGGGACAATGAGCAGTTCTTC,CASSQGDNEQFF
.,.,TRBV6-1,TRBJ1-2,TGTGCCAGCAGTGAACGGCTGGGACGCCCGGACTATGGCTACACCTTC,CASSERLGRPDYGYTF
.,.,TRBV4-1,TRBJ2-7,TGCGCCAGCAGCCAAGAACCGGACCGCACTTCATACGAGCAGTACTTC,CASSQEPDRTSYEQYF
.,.,TRBV29-1,TRBJ2-7,TGCAGCGTTGAAGTATTGGGCCTGGATGTCTACGAGCAGTACTTC,CSVEVLGLDVYEQYF
TRBD2,.,TRBV6-1,TRBJ2-2,TGTGCCGGAAACGGGAGGGGCCCGGTCGGGGAGCTGTTTTTT,CAGNGRGPVGELFF
TRBD2,.,TRBV5-1,TRBJ2-1,TGCGCCAGCAGGATTATGGGGAGGGATGAGCAGTTCTTC,CASRIMGRDEQFF
.,once,TRBV7-3,TRBJ1-1,TGTGCCAGCAGCTTATCCTCCGGGCTCCACACTGAAGCTTTCTTT,CASSLSSGLHTEAFF
.,few,TRBV2,TRBJ1-1,TGTGCCAGCATCTGGGGCACTGAAGCTTTCTTT,CASIWGTEAFF
TRBD1,.,TRBV13,TRBJ2-7,TGTGCCAGCAGCTTAAGGGGGAGGACAGGGGGACGCTACGAGCAGTACTTC,CASSLRGRTGGRYEQYF
.,.,TRBV21-1,TRBJ1-2,TGTGCCAGCAGCAAGGGACCCCGGGACAGCTATGGCTACACCTTC,CASSKGPRDSYGYTF
TRBD1,.,TRBV6-6,TRBJ1-5,TGTGCCAGCAGTTACGTCCAGGGGGCAGGTCAGCCCCAGCATTTT,CASSYVQGAGQPQHF